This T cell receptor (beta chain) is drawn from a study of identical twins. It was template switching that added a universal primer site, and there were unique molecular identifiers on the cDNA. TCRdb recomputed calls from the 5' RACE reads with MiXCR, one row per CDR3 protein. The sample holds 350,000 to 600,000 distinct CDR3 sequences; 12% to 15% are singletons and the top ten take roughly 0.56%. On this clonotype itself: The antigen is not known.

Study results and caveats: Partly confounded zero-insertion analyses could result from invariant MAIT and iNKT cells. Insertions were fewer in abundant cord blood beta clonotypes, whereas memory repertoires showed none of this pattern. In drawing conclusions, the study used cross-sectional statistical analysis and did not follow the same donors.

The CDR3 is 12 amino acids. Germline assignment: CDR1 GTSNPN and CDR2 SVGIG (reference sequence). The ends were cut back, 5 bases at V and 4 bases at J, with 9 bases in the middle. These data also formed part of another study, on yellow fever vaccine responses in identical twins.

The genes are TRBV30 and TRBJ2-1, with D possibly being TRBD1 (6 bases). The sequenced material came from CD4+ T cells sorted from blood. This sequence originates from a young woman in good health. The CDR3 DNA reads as TGTGCCTGGGGCAGGGGATACAATGAGCAGTTCTTC. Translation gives CAWGRGYNEQFF.